The 13 T cell receptor beta chains given below trace back to one sample, sequenced in a study of T cell responses to AZD1222 COVID-19 vaccine. Produced via immunoSEQ multiplex PCR; TCRdb's table is partial and in-frame only. The sample lists about 180,000 clones, 70% to 90% seen once, with around 10% in the top ten. Sequencing was performed on peripheral blood, taken 28 days after the second AZD1222 dose. The receptor set was obtained from an adult who received the AZD1222 COVID-19 vaccine.

The V gene is TRBV30, the J gene TRBJ2-5, with TRBD1 identical over 8 bases. CDR3 length equals 13 residues. In germline, CDR1 is GTSNPN, CDR2 SVGIG (reference sequence). V shed 5 bases, J shed 5 bases, and the junction held 7 bases outside the gene matches. The DNA of the CDR3 is TGTGCCTGGGGACAGGGCTCCTCGGAGACCCAGTACTTC. Translation gives CAWGQGSSETQYF.

The chain has TRBV4-3 and TRBJ1-2; D not certain. Germline CDR1 reads LGHNA; CDR2 reads YSLEER. CDR3 length equals 15 residues. Trimming cost V 0 bases and J 8 bases, with 16 bases left between them. The CDR3 DNA reads TGCGCCAGCAGCCAAGATCGCGGTGTAGTGTGGGGCTACACCTTC. Translation: CASSQDRGVVWGYTF.

The rearrangement links TRBV11-3 to TRBJ2-1, with 9 bases fitting TRBD1. CDR3 length equals 16 residues. Germline V lookup: CDR1 SGHNT, CDR2 YENEEA. After removal of 1 base from V and 7 bases from J, the junction contained 8 bases not matched to a gene. The CDR3 DNA is TGTGCCAGCAGCTTAGCCGGGACAGGGAACCGGAATGAGCAGTTCTTC. It yields the protein CASSLAGTGNRNEQFF.

The V gene is TRBV6-2 or TRBV6-3, the J gene TRBJ1-2, with TRBD1 identical over 10 bases. The CDR3 has 16 residues. Germline CDR1 is MNHEY and CDR2 is SVGEGT. The junction had 6 bases not matched to a gene; V was cut back by 2 bases and J by 3 bases. This CDR3 reads CASSYRTGGLDYGYTF. In nucleotides, the CDR3 is TGTGCCAGCAGTTACCGGACAGGGGGTCTCGACTATGGCTACACCTTC.

V usage is TRBV29-1 and J usage is TRBJ1-5, with D unclear. Trimming stripped 5 bases from V and 4 bases from J, with 12 bases between. The CDR3 is 13 amino acids. Per germline, CDR1 SQVTM and CDR2 ANQGSEA. CDR3 DNA sequence: TGCAGCGTTCAGAAAGACCCGAATCAGCCCCAGCATTTT. It yields the protein CSVQKDPNQPQHF. The variable domain in full, completed from reference TRBV29-1 and TRBJ1-5, reads SAVISQKPSRDICQRGTSLTIQCQVDSQVTMMFWYRQQPGQSLTLIATANQGSEATYESGFVIDKFPISRPNLTFSTLTVSNMSPEDSSIYLCSVQKDPNQPQHFGDGTRLSIL.

The CDR3 DNA follows: TGTGCCAGCAGCTTAGGGGCCCTAGGTCCATATGGCTACACCTTC. Encoded protein: CASSLGALGPYGYTF. The chain uses TRBV7-2 and TRBJ1-2; D is unclear. Germline lookup yields CDR1 SGHTA and CDR2 FQGNSA. Trimming stripped 1 base from V and 5 bases from J, with 14 bases between. The CDR3 contains 15 residues.

This clone showed up just a few times. The chain combines TRBV23-1 with TRBJ1-2; D not resolved. TRBV23-1 is placed among ORFs of uncertain function. Deletions cut 8 bases from V and 2 bases from J, with 9 bases between. The CDR3 is 12 residues long. The CDR3 spells CASLRSNYGYTF. DNA for the CDR3: TGCGCCAGCCTAAGGTCGAACTATGGCTACACCTTC.

This clone was counted once. The rearrangement links TRBV10-3 to TRBJ1-2; TRBD1 is a possible D gene (5 bases). The CDR3 contains 14 residues. Trimming stripped 2 bases from V and 2 bases from J, with 9 bases between. Germline V gives CDR1 ENHRY, CDR2 SYGVKD. This chain's CDR3 is CAISEDRRNYGYTF. DNA of the CDR3: TGTGCCATCAGTGAGGACAGACGGAACTATGGCTACACCTTC.

The chain uses TRBV3-1 (or the pseudogene TRBV3-2) and TRBJ2-5; 8 bases are a match to TRBD1. The CDR3 loop spans 14 amino acids. V shed 3 bases, J shed 2 bases, and the junction held 2 bases outside the gene matches. Germline V lookup: CDR1 LGHDT, CDR2 YNNKEL (reference sequence). CDR3 sequence: CASSQDRAQETQYF. CDR3 bases: TGTGCCAGCAGCCAGGACAGGGCTCAAGAGACCCAGTACTTC.

V is TRBV30 and J is TRBJ2-7; 8 bases agree with TRBD2. V was pared by 1 base and J by 6 bases, with 5 bases of the junction left unmatched. Germline CDR1 and CDR2: GTSNPN and SVGIG (reference sequence). The length of the CDR3 is 13 residues. The CDR3 spells CAWSAGGPGEQYF. As DNA, the CDR3 is TGTGCCTGGAGTGCGGGGGGGCCAGGCGAGCAGTACTTC.

The chain uses TRBV11-3 and TRBJ1-1; D is undetermined. The CDR3 contains 13 residues. Trimming pared 0 bases from V and 6 bases from J, leaving 8 bases between. Germline lookup yields CDR1 SGHNT and CDR2 YENEEA. This CDR3 reads CASSLDPSAEAFF. CDR3 sequence (DNA): TGTGCCAGCAGCTTAGACCCTTCGGCTGAAGCTTTCTTT. The full variable domain, rest sourced from reference TRBV11-3 and TRBJ1-1, is EAGVVQSPRYKIIEKKQPVAFWCNPISGHNTLYWYLQNLGQGPELLIRYENEEAVDDSQLPKDRFSAERLKGVDSTLKIQPAELGDSAVYLCASSLDPSAEAFFGQGTRLTVV.

V gene TRBV19 combines with J gene TRBJ1-2; D gene uncertain. V lost 1 base to trimming and J lost 1 base, with 7 bases between them. Germline V gene data show CDR1 as LNHDA and CDR2 as SQIVND (reference sequence). The length of the CDR3 is 14 residues. CDR3 DNA sequence: TGTGCCAGTAGTATAGGGTCCCTTAACTATGGCTACACCTTC. As protein: CASSIGSLNYGYTF.

V and J are TRBV7-8 and TRBJ1-1; the D is unclear. CDR1 and CDR2 from the germline V gene are SGHVS and FQNEAQ. The ends were cut back, 2 bases at V and 5 bases at J, with 12 bases in the middle. This CDR3 comprises 14 residues. The CDR3 spells CASSLRDYTTEAFF. CDR3 DNA: TGTGCCAGCAGCTTACGGGATTATACTACTGAAGCTTTCTTT.